This T cell receptor beta chain was identified in a study of shared clonotypes between healthy human individuals. About the study: A donor's plate count was three for CD4 naive and three for CD4 memory; CD8 naive had two and CD8 memory one. Findings and caveats of the study: Clonotype sharing among donors was thought likely to change with sequencing depth.

This CDR3 has 13 residues. Germline CDR1 and CDR2: MNHEY and SVGAGI. Measured with immunoSEQ multiplex PCR; TCRdb has only the in-frame clones, and not every one. The sample has around 990,000 clones; roughly 77% are singletons. As for this clone: The antigen remains unidentified. With a much larger clone just one base away, this may be a read error. This same CDR3 is encoded by further DNA sequences in the sample.

This receptor was taken from a man aged 18 to 30 in good health. Some clones in this sample may be carry-over from other donors' samples. J is TRBJ1-5 and V is TRBV6-5; D call uncertain. Sequenced sample: memory CD4+ T cells from PBMCs. The sample's subset: CD45RA-negative fraction. This CDR3 reads CASSYQRAQPQHF. As DNA, the CDR3 is TGTGCCAGCAGTTACCAGAGGGCTCAGCCACAGCATTTT.